The clone carrying this T cell receptor beta chain appeared once. In the authors' workflow: How many nucleated cells were present was estimated from reference gene primer amplification. Assay used: immunoSEQ multiplex PCR; TCRdb lists only in-frame clones, some missing. From that table come the V and J calls and clone size; the DNA was used to work out D and trimming. The repertoire consists of roughly 230,000 clones, with about 85% occurring once and the leading ten covering more than 6.5%. These data belong to a study of blood T cell repertoires in COVID-19. Study information: Nucleic acid was either cDNA or gDNA, and it came from T cells, B-cell-depleted T cells, or PBMCs.

A PCR-confirmed or clinician-diagnosed COVID-19 case had contacted exposed participants within 2 weeks of entry. The clonotype originates from a woman in her 50s who had been exposed to COVID-19. Material for sequencing was PBMCs or T cells enriched from blood (not recorded which).

The CDR3 loop reads CAWSRDRGNQPQHF. The CDR3 region has the DNA TGTGCCTGGAGCCGGGACAGGGGAAATCAGCCCCAGCATTTT. The chain is built from TRBV30 and TRBJ1-5, with TRBD1 matching over 10 bases. The V segment lost 3 bases and the J segment 4 bases; nucleotides outside the gene matches: 3. This CDR3 region has 14 residues. Germline values: CDR1 GTSNPN, CDR2 SVGIG (reference sequence). The whole variable domain, filled in from reference TRBV30 and TRBJ1-5, reads SQTIHQWPATLVQPVGSPLSLECTVEGTSNPNLYWYRQAAGRGLQLLFYSVGIGQISSEVPQNLSASRPQDRQFILSSKKLLLSDSGFYLCAWSRDRGNQPQHFGDGTRLSIL.